These 10 T cell receptor beta chains came from one sample sequenced in a study of response to subunit inactivated influenza vaccine. TCRdb ran MiXCR on the RT-PCR reads and lists one entry per CDR3 protein. Found here are approximately 520,000 distinct CDR3 sequences, roughly 25% of them singletons; the top ten hold approximately 2%. The sequencing used CD4+ T cells sorted from PBMCs, collected 5 days after vaccination. Every receptor here comes from a man in his fifties or sixties who received an inactivated influenza vaccine.

This clonotype came up many times. This chain uses TRBV4-3 with TRBJ2-1; tentative D call: TRBD1 (5 bases). CDR3 size: 14 residues. CDR1 and CDR2 from the germline V gene are LGHNA and YSLEER. V dropped 2 bases and J dropped 7 bases, with 12 bases sitting between them. The CDR3 loop reads CASSQRRGRNEQFF. The CDR3 DNA sequence: TGCGCCAGCAGCCAACGAAGGGGTCGGAATGAGCAGTTCTTC.

The V call is TRBV19, the J call TRBJ2-4, with 9 bases that match TRBD1. In germline, CDR1 is LNHDA, CDR2 SQIVND (reference sequence). The CDR3 is 14 amino acids. V was pared by 3 bases and J by 6 bases, with 3 bases of the junction left unmatched. The CDR3 sequence is CASSIRDRVNIQYF. Written as DNA, the CDR3 is TGTGCCAGTAGTATTCGGGACAGGGTAAACATTCAGTACTTC.

This clonotype was seen a handful of times. This chain joins TRBV5-1 and TRBJ2-1, with 11 bases lining up with TRBD2. Trimming cost V 4 bases and J 8 bases; bases outside gene matches: 8. There are 15 residues in the CDR3. Germline V gene data show CDR1 as SGHRS and CDR2 as YFSETQ. CDR3: CASSPTSGAWDEQFF. DNA for the CDR3: TGCGCCAGCAGCCCGACTAGCGGGGCTTGGGATGAGCAGTTCTTC.

This chain joins TRBV5-1 and TRBJ2-1; D possibly corresponds to TRBD1 (6 bases). V was cut by 0 bases and J by 5 bases, with 12 bases left in between. The length of the CDR3 is 15 residues. The germline V gene encodes CDR1 SGHRS and CDR2 YFSETQ. CDR3 in DNA: TGCGCCAGCAGCTTGGGGGGGCCCACCAACAATGAGCAGTTCTTC. Protein: CASSLGGPTNNEQFF. The full variable domain, its missing parts supplied by reference TRBV5-1 and TRBJ2-1, is KAGVTQTPRYLIKTRGQQVTLSCSPISGHRSVSWYQQTPGQGLQFLFEYFSETQRNKGNFPGRFSGRQFSNSRSEMNVSTLELGDSALYLCASSLGGPTNNEQFFGPGTRLTVL.

Only a few counts were recorded for this clonotype. The rearrangement links TRBV29-1 to TRBJ2-1, with D possibly matching TRBD1 (5 bases). Trimming pared 7 bases from V and 0 bases from J, leaving 13 bases between. CDR1 and CDR2 from the germline V gene are SQVTM and ANQGSEA. The CDR3 is 14 residues long. CDR3 sequence (DNA): TGCAGCGGGGGCACGGTCGGCTCCTACAATGAGCAGTTCTTC. Protein product: CSGGTVGSYNEQFF.

The V call is TRBV12-3 or TRBV12-4, the J call TRBJ1-1, with 9 bases identical to TRBD1. The CDR3 has 14 residues. The V segment lost 6 bases and the J segment 7 bases; nucleotides outside the gene matches: 9. The CDR3 loop reads CASSPPTGGGEAFF. The CDR3 DNA is TGTGCCAGCAGCCCTCCGACAGGGGGAGGTGAAGCTTTCTTT.

The chain couples TRBV4-3 to TRBJ2-7, with TRBD1 matching 7 bases. Losses at the gene ends were 4 bases for V and 6 bases for J; bases not matched to a gene: 15. Germline V lookup: CDR1 LGHNA, CDR2 YSLEER. The CDR3 is made up of 16 amino acids. The CDR3, as DNA: TGCGCCAGCAGCCTCCTCCCCGGGACAGCGAACGGCGAGCAGTACTTC. Encoded protein: CASSLLPGTANGEQYF.

The CDR3 here is CASSLVDVNNEQFF. The CDR3 DNA reads as TGTGCCAGCAGCTTAGTGGACGTTAACAATGAGCAGTTCTTC. This sequence joins TRBV7-2 and TRBJ2-1; unclear D gene. Germline CDR1 reads SGHTA; CDR2 reads FQGNSA. The CDR3 length is 14 residues. V shed 1 base and J shed 5 bases, with 9 bases lying between them. The entire variable domain, with the rest obtained from reference TRBV7-2 and TRBJ2-1, is as follows: GAGVSQSPSNKVTEKGKDVELRCDPISGHTALYWYRQSLGQGLEFLIYFQGNSAPDKSGLPSDRFSAERTGGSVSTLTIQRTQQEDSAVYLCASSLVDVNNEQFFGPGTRLTVL.

This chain uses TRBV20-1 with TRBJ2-7; 8 nucleotides line up with TRBD2. This CDR3 region has 16 residues. Germline lookup yields CDR1 DFQATT and CDR2 SNEGSKA (reference sequence). Trimming at V came to 4 bases and at J to 0 bases, leaving 11 bases not matched to a gene. The CDR3 protein is CSAIEVSGANSYEQYF. CDR3 in DNA: TGCAGTGCTATCGAAGTTAGCGGGGCAAACTCCTACGAGCAGTACTTC.

This clonotype was seen at least ten times. The gene calls are TRBV20-1 and TRBJ2-3; D is uncertain. This CDR3 contains 13 residues. Per germline, CDR1 DFQATT and CDR2 SNEGSKA (reference sequence). V lost 0 bases, J lost 2 bases, and 6 bases lay in between. CDR3 sequence: CSARDSTTDTQYF. In DNA, the CDR3 is TGCAGTGCTAGAGATTCGACCACAGATACGCAGTATTTT.